This T cell receptor beta chain was sequenced for a study of control samples from healthy donors and cancer patients. This CDR3 is 12 amino acids long. V shed 2 bases and J shed 7 bases, with 9 bases lying between them. Germline V gives CDR1 SGDLS, CDR2 YYNGEE. Using immunoSEQ multiplex PCR, the repertoire was profiled, and TCRdb retains in-frame clones only, with some absent. Among 160,000 or so clones listed, roughly 95% were seen once. Input material: blood. J is TRBJ1-1 and V is TRBV9; D gene unclear. This receptor was identified in a woman in her 30s in good health. In nucleotides, the CDR3 is TGTGCCAGCAGCGTGGCTGAGGGTGAAGCTTTCTTT. The encoded protein is CASSVAEGEAFF.